This T cell receptor beta chain was sequenced during a study of regulatory T cells in long-lasting Graves disease. The CDR3 is 16 residues long. Germline-derived CDR1 and CDR2 are SGHTA and FQGNSA. Time point in this sample: persistent/refractory GD, antithyroid drugs over 5 years with positive TRAb. Extracted RNA from PBMCs served as the source of the TCR library. iRepertoire HTBI primers and Arm-PCR of CDR3 regions built TCR beta libraries. Each CDR3 protein is one row after TCRdb ran MiXCR on the multiplex PCR reads. The sample lists roughly 400,000 distinct CDR3 sequences, around 21% occurring once. Details on this clonotype: The antigen is not known. The germline gene is not matched at one end of the junction; a read error may be the cause.

Findings and caveats of the study: Rather than thyroid tissue, only peripheral blood underwent study.

This TCR was sampled from a female donor with Graves disease. The specimen comprised peripheral blood mononuclear cells (PBMCs), sampled when the disease was refractory, from a patient treated with antithyroid drugs. The V call is TRBV7-2, the J call TRBJ2-2; tentative D call: TRBD1 (5 bases). Here the CDR3 DNA reads TGTGCCGGCAGCTTAGTACCAGGGACGAACACCGGGGAGCTGTTTTTT. It codes for CAGSLVPGTNTGELFF.